What follows are 32 T cell receptor beta chains derived from one specimen sequenced in a study of blood T cell repertoires in COVID-19. The data were produced by immunoSEQ multiplex PCR, yet TCRdb's version contains in-frame clones alone and is incomplete. Of over 100,000 clones listed, roughly 83% are singletons. Sequenced material: peripheral blood. The source is a woman in her seventies with acute or convalescent COVID-19.

The chain employs TRBV7-3 and TRBJ2-1, with TRBD2 matching 7 bases. Germline CDR1 reads SGHTA; CDR2 reads FQGTGA. The CDR3 loop spans 14 amino acids. With V trimmed by 8 bases and J by 4 bases, 8 bases remained unmatched. CDR3 protein: CASGLAGVYNEQFF. In DNA, the CDR3 is TGTGCCAGCGGACTGGCGGGGGTTTACAATGAGCAGTTCTTC.

The rearrangement uses TRBV3-1 (or the pseudogene TRBV3-2) and TRBJ1-2; D is possibly TRBD1 (5 bases). Trimming stripped 5 bases from V and 4 bases from J, with 20 bases between. Germline V CDR1 and CDR2: LGHDT, YNNKEL (reference sequence). The CDR3 loop spans 16 amino acids. CDR3 amino acids: CASSSTQVGGGYGYTF. The CDR3 bases are TGTGCCAGCAGCTCCACACAGGTGGGGGGTGGCTATGGCTACACCTTC.

The chain has TRBV19 and TRBJ2-7; D is unresolved. V was trimmed by 4 bases and J by 4 bases, leaving 5 bases between them. This CDR3 spans 11 amino acids. Per the germline V gene, CDR1 is LNHDA and CDR2 is SQIVND (reference sequence). CDR3 protein: CASSTKYEQYF. The CDR3 coding sequence is TGTGCCAGTAGTACCAAATACGAGCAGTACTTC.

The chain couples TRBV5-1 to TRBJ2-5; D may be TRBD1 (6 bases). This CDR3 has 15 residues. Germline CDR1 reads SGHRS; CDR2 reads YFSETQ. Trimming took 5 bases from V and 2 from J, leaving 16 bases between them. The CDR3: CASSSTGAFQETQYF. The CDR3 region has the DNA TGCGCCAGCAGTTCGACAGGAGCCTTTCAAGAGACCCAGTACTTC.

The J gene is TRBJ2-7, the V gene TRBV24-1; D possibly corresponds to TRBD1 (5 bases). The CDR3 is 14 residues long. The germline V gene has CDR1 KGHDR and CDR2 SFDVKD. Trimming took off 6 bases at V and 2 bases at J, with 13 bases between the two ends. Here the CDR3 reads CATSQTGVPYEQYF. In DNA, the CDR3 is TGTGCCACCAGTCAAACAGGTGTCCCCTACGAGCAGTACTTC.

This clone was picked up a small number of times. The V call is TRBV28, the J call TRBJ1-2, with D possibly matching TRBD1 (6 bases). CDR1 is MDHEN and CDR2 is SYDVKM in the germline V gene. V shed 3 bases and J shed 2 bases, with 19 bases lying between them. The CDR3 runs 17 residues. The CDR3 coding sequence is TGTGCCAGCAGTTTGAGGGGGTGGGGCAGGAAGAACTATGGCTACACCTTC. Translating gives CASSLRGWGRKNYGYTF.

The gene calls are TRBV11-3 and TRBJ2-1; TRBD2 matches at 11 bases. Unmatched junction bases numbered 8, after V lost 3 bases and J lost 10 bases. This CDR3 is 15 amino acids long. The germline gives CDR1 SGHNT, CDR2 YENEEA. In DNA form, the CDR3 reads TGTGCCAGCAGCTTTCTGACTAGCGGGGCGGGCGAGCAGTTCTTC. Translation: CASSFLTSGAGEQFF.

This chain uses TRBV6-6 with TRBJ1-2; 7 bases are shared with TRBD1. This CDR3 has 13 amino acids. Germline assignment: CDR1 MNHNY and CDR2 SVGAGI (reference sequence). The ends lost 7 bases at V and 8 bases at J; junction bases unmatched: 10. The CDR3 loop is CASIPGGDSGYTF. Written as DNA, the CDR3 is TGTGCCAGCATCCCAGGTGGGGACAGCGGCTACACCTTC.

The rearrangement joins TRBV11-2 to TRBJ1-4, with D hard to call. V was pared by 5 bases and J by 8 bases, with 18 bases between. Looked up from germline, CDR1 is SGHAT and CDR2 is FQNNGV. The CDR3 consists of 15 residues. The CDR3 region has the DNA TGTGCCAGCAGCGCCGCAGGAGGCGCGGGGGAAAAACTGTTTTTT. It encodes CASSAAGGAGEKLFF.

This chain connects TRBV3-1 (or the pseudogene TRBV3-2) to TRBJ2-2; TRBD2 might be the D (5 bases). Germline assignment: CDR1 LGHDT and CDR2 YNNKEL (reference sequence). V was pared by 2 bases and J by 1 base, with 8 bases between. There are 15 residues in the CDR3. This CDR3 reads CASSQRSGNTGELFF. The CDR3 DNA is TGTGCCAGCAGCCAACGAAGCGGGAACACCGGGGAGCTGTTTTTT.

The rearrangement uses TRBV6-5 and TRBJ2-1; maybe TRBD1 (6 bases). Between the trimmed V and J ends, which lost 7 bases and 1 base, there was a span of 11 bases. Germline-derived CDR1 and CDR2 are MNHEY and SVGAGI. The CDR3 sequence is 14 residues long. As DNA, the CDR3 is TGTGCCAGCATGGGGCAGGGGTCCTACAATGAGCAGTTCTTC. Its translation: CASMGQGSYNEQFF.

The rearrangement uses TRBV6-1 and TRBJ1-1; 7 bases line up with TRBD1. CDR1 is MNHNS, CDR2 SASEGT, per germline. The CDR3 runs 15 residues. Trimming removed 2 bases from V and 1 base from J; junction bases left unmatched: 4. CDR3 amino acids: CASSEIRTGNTEAFF. CDR3 bases: TGTGCCAGCAGTGAAATTAGGACAGGGAACACTGAAGCTTTCTTT.

The gene calls are TRBV6-1 and TRBJ1-5; D gene uncertain. Trimming cost V 3 bases and J 1 base, with 4 bases left between them. The CDR3 runs 13 residues. The V gene's germline CDR1 is MNHNS and CDR2 SASEGT. The CDR3 spells CASSDGSNQPQHF. The CDR3 DNA sequence: TGTGCCAGCAGTGACGGGAGCAATCAGCCCCAGCATTTT.

The chain recombines TRBV5-1 with TRBJ2-3; D remains ambiguous. Trimming removed 0 bases at V and 2 bases at J, with 7 bases between. CDR1 and CDR2 (germline): SGHRS, YFSETQ. The CDR3 consists of 14 residues. In DNA form, the CDR3 reads TGCGCCAGCAGCTTGGGACACGACACAGATACGCAGTATTTT. Translated: CASSLGHDTDTQYF.

This chain connects TRBV6-1 to TRBJ2-2, with TRBD2 matching 7 bases. The J segment lost 5 bases and the V segment lost 2 bases, leaving 11 bases of the junction unmatched. Germline CDR1 reads MNHNS; CDR2 reads SASEGT. The length of the CDR3 is 17 residues. The CDR3 loop reads CASSERGDSGTTGELFF. For the CDR3, the DNA is TGTGCCAGCAGTGAACGGGGGGATAGCGGAACTACCGGGGAGCTGTTTTTT.

The J gene is TRBJ2-2, the V gene TRBV6-5, with 9 nucleotides matching TRBD1. From germline, CDR1 is MNHEY and CDR2 SVGAGI. CDR3 length equals 15 residues. The trim removed 7 bases at V and 2 bases at J, leaving 5 bases unmatched. The CDR3 is CASTGQGGNTGELFF. Here the CDR3 DNA reads TGTGCCAGCACGGGACAGGGAGGTAACACCGGGGAGCTGTTTTTT.

The chain has TRBV19 and TRBJ1-5; D is ambiguous. CDR3 size: 16 residues. Germline CDR1 reads LNHDA; CDR2 reads SQIVND (reference sequence). The V and J ends lost 3 bases and 5 bases respectively, with 17 bases between them. The CDR3 bases are TGTGCCAGTAGTATTAGCCGGACTAGGGCTGATCAGCCCCAGCATTTT. Translation gives CASSISRTRADQPQHF. Drawing the rest from reference TRBV19 and TRBJ1-5, the complete variable domain is DGGITQSPKYLFRKEGQNVTLSCEQNLNHDAMYWYRQDPGQGLRLIYYSQIVNDFQKGDIAEGYSVSREKKESFPLTVTSAQKNPTAFYLCASSISRTRADQPQHFGDGTRLSIL.

The chain joins TRBV29-1 to TRBJ1-2, with D perhaps TRBD1 (5 bases). The CDR3 length is 11 residues. Germline CDR1 reads SQVTM; CDR2 reads ANQGSEA. Trimming removed 2 bases at V and 11 bases at J, with 12 bases between. The CDR3 region is CSVESGGKYTF. CDR3 nucleotide sequence: TGCAGCGTTGAATCGGGGGGGAAGTACACCTTC.

This chain connects TRBV5-5 to TRBJ2-5; TRBD1 matches at 10 bases. The CDR3 has 16 residues. The junction had 4 bases not matched to a gene; V was cut back by 1 base and J by 1 base. CDR1 SGHKS and CDR2 YYEKEE come from the germline V gene (reference sequence). CDR3 nucleotide sequence: TGTGCCAGCAGCTTGCGGGGACAGGGGACCCAAGAGACCCAGTACTTC. Amino acids: CASSLRGQGTQETQYF.

The rearrangement uses TRBV5-1 and TRBJ1-1; no reliable D call. This CDR3 contains 13 residues. V lost 1 base and J lost 6, with 10 bases in between. The germline gives CDR1 SGHRS, CDR2 YFSETQ. For the CDR3, the DNA is TGCGCCAGCAGCTTGAGGCCGGAGGCTGAAGCTTTCTTT. Encoded protein: CASSLRPEAEAFF.

The chain has TRBV7-3 and TRBJ2-1, with D unclear. The CDR3 contains 17 residues. Germline-derived CDR1 and CDR2 are SGHTA and FQGTGA. Trimming took off 3 bases at V and 1 base at J, with 16 bases between the two ends. CDR3 in amino acids: CASSFGPTYGSYNEQFF. The CDR3 nucleotides read TGTGCCAGCAGCTTTGGGCCTACCTATGGGTCCTACAATGAGCAGTTCTTC.

As concerns this clone: The identical CDR3 is also encoded by other nucleotide sequences in the sample. J is TRBJ1-1 and V is TRBV5-1; 7 bases are shared with TRBD1. CDR3 length: 13 residues. Germline assignment: CDR1 SGHRS and CDR2 YFSETQ. The ends lost 2 bases at V and 3 bases at J; junction bases unmatched: 1. CDR3 sequence reads: CASSFQGDTEAFF. CDR3 in DNA: TGCGCCAGCAGCTTTCAGGGGGACACTGAAGCTTTCTTT.

The CDR3 coding sequence is TGTGCCAGCAGCCCTACACTAAGCTCCTACAATGAGCAGTTCTTC. It translates to CASSPTLSSYNEQFF. The chain combines TRBV7-9 with TRBJ2-1, with D unresolved. Between the trimmed V and J ends, which lost 5 bases and 0 bases, there was a span of 11 bases. The length of the CDR3 is 15 residues. Germline V gives CDR1 SEHNR, CDR2 FQNEAQ (reference sequence).

V is TRBV3-1 (or the pseudogene TRBV3-2) and J is TRBJ2-1; TRBD1 might be the D (5 bases). In germline, CDR1 is LGHDT, CDR2 YNNKEL (reference sequence). The CDR3 runs 14 residues. V dropped 3 bases and J dropped 7 bases, with 13 bases sitting between them. The CDR3 bases are TGTGCCAGCAGCCATGGGGCACGCCGAAATGAGCAGTTCTTC. This gives the protein CASSHGARRNEQFF.

The chain uses TRBV11-3 and TRBJ2-1, with 8 bases that match TRBD2. Germline CDR1 SGHNT, CDR2 YENEEA. The CDR3 covers 16 residues. V lost 3 bases to trimming and J lost 5 bases; unmatched junction nucleotides: 9. The CDR3 DNA reads TGTGCCAGCAGCTTTTCTCGGCGGGGGGCCCACAATGAGCAGTTCTTC. Translation gives CASSFSRRGAHNEQFF.

The chain joins TRBV13 to TRBJ2-5, with 15 bases matching TRBD2. V was clipped by 8 bases and J by 4 bases; unmatched bases: 5. There are 15 residues in the CDR3. In germline, CDR1 is PRHDT, CDR2 FYEKMQ (reference sequence). The CDR3 loop reads CASRTSGGAVETQYF. For the CDR3, the DNA is TGTGCCAGCCGGACTAGCGGGGGGGCAGTAGAGACCCAGTACTTC.

The chain couples TRBV7-2 to TRBJ2-5; no clear D. CDR3 length: 15 residues. V shed 3 bases and J shed 5 bases, with 16 bases lying between them. Germline CDR1 and CDR2: SGHTA and FQGNSA. The DNA for the CDR3 is TGTGCCAGCAGCTTCCGGTCGAACTTCGGGGAGACCCAGTACTTC. This encodes CASSFRSNFGETQYF.

This clone was observed a single time. This chain joins TRBV18 and TRBJ1-1, with D perhaps TRBD1 (5 bases). The ends were cut back, 2 bases at V and 0 bases at J, with 10 bases in the middle. This CDR3 is built from 15 residues. Germline values: CDR1 KGHSH, CDR2 LQKENI. CDR3 DNA: TGTGCCAGCTCACCATATCCCAGGGTGAACACTGAAGCTTTCTTT. This encodes CASSPYPRVNTEAFF.

The chain joins TRBV5-1 to TRBJ2-3, with 9 bases that match TRBD2. V lost 8 bases and J lost 5; bases outside the gene matches: 9. This CDR3 contains 14 residues. Looked up from germline, CDR1 is SGHRS and CDR2 is YFSETQ. The CDR3 DNA reads TGCGCCAGTGGAGGCGGGAGGGCCTTAGATACGCAGTATTTT. It encodes CASGGGRALDTQYF.

This chain's CDR3 is CASSVTGDYEQYF. The DNA of the CDR3 is TGTGCCAGCAGCGTAACAGGGGACTACGAGCAGTACTTC. The chain couples TRBV7-9 to TRBJ2-7; 7 bases are shared with TRBD1. Germline V gene sequence: CDR1 SEHNR, CDR2 FQNEAQ (reference sequence). The CDR3 extends over 13 amino acids. Unmatched junction bases numbered 4, after V lost 5 bases and J lost 3 bases.

The rearrangement joins TRBV2 to TRBJ1-5; tentative D call: TRBD1 (6 bases). Germline loops: CDR1 SNHLY, CDR2 FYNNEI. V was shortened by 6 bases and J by 0 bases, with 12 bases between the two germline ends. The length of the CDR3 is 15 residues. The CDR3 nucleotides read TGTGCCAGCAGGGCTGACAGGCTTAGCAATCAGCCCCAGCATTTT. This translates into CASRADRLSNQPQHF.

The J gene is TRBJ2-1, the V gene TRBV29-1, with TRBD2 as a possible D gene (5 bases). Trimming pared 0 bases from V and 4 bases from J, leaving 10 bases between. The CDR3 contains 14 residues. Germline V CDR1 and CDR2: SQVTM, ANQGSEA. The CDR3 loop reads CSVEDSERYNEQFF. In nucleotides, the CDR3 is TGCAGCGTTGAAGATAGCGAGCGGTACAATGAGCAGTTCTTC.